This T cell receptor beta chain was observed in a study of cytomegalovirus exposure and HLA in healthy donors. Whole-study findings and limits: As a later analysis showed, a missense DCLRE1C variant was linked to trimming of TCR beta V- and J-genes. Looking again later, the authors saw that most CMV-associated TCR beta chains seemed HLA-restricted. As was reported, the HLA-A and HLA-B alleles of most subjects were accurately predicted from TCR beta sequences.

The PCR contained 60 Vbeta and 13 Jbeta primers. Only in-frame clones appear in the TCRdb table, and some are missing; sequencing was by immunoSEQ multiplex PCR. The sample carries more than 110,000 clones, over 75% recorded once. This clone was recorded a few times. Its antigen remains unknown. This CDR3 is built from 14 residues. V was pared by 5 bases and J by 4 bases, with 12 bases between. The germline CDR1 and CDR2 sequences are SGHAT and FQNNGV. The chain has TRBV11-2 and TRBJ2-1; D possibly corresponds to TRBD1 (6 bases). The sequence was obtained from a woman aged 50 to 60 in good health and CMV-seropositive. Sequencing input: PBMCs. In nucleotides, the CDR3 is TGTGCCAGCAGCCCACAGGGACCTTACAATGAGCAGTTCTTC. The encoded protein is CASSPQGPYNEQFF.